This T cell receptor beta chain was recovered during a study of blood T cell repertoires in COVID-19. At the level of the study: Acute and convalescent COVID-19 specimens originated in the United States, Italy and Spain. Sample material is recorded as cDNA or gDNA derived from T cells, B-cell-depleted T cells, or PBMCs.

In the authors' workflow: Counts of nucleated cells, estimated from reference gene primer amplification, were obtained. Libraries were prepared by immunoSEQ multiplex PCR; TCRdb keeps only in-frame clonotypes and omits some of them. V, J and clone size reflect that table, while D and trimming were determined from the DNA. The sample records under 200,000 clones, 86% being singletons. This clone occurred a few times. In germline, CDR1 is MRHNA, CDR2 SNTAGT. The CDR3 consists of 13 residues. With 4 bases removed from V and 3 bases from J, the gap between germline ends came to 9 bases. The source is a man aged 65 to 79 with acute or convalescent COVID-19. Specimen: peripheral blood. This chain joins TRBV6-4 and TRBJ1-1; D perhaps matches TRBD1 (6 bases). The CDR3 is CASSAQGYTEAFF. The CDR3 DNA sequence: TGTGCCAGCAGTGCACAGGGTTACACTGAAGCTTTCTTT.